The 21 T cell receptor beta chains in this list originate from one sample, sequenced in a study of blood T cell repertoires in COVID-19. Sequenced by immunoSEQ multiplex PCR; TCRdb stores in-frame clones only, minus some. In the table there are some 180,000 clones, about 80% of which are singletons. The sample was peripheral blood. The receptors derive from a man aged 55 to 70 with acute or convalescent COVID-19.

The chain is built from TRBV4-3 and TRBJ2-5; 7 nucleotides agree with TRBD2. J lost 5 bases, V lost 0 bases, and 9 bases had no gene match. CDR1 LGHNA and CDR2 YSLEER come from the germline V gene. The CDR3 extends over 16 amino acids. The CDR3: CASSQDGEGWGETQYF. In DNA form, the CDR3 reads TGCGCCAGCAGCCAAGACGGGGAGGGTTGGGGGGAGACCCAGTACTTC.

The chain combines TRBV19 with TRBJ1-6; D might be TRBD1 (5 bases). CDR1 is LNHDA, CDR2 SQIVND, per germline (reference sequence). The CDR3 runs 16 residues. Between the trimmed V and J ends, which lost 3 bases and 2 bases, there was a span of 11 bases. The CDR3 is CASSMAGVPYNSPLHF. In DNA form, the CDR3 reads TGTGCCAGTAGTATGGCGGGGGTCCCCTATAATTCACCCCTCCACTTT.

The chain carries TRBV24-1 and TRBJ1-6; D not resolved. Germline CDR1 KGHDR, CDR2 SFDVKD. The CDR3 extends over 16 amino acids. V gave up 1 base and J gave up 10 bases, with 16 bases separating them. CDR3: CATSDLRNEGGSPLHF. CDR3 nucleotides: TGTGCCACCAGTGATTTACGGAATGAGGGTGGGTCACCCCTCCACTTT.

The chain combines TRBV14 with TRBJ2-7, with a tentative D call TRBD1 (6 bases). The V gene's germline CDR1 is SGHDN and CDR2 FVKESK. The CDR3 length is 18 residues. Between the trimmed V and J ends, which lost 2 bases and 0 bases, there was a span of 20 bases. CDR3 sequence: CASSQRLVTGWGSYEQYF. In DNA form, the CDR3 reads TGTGCCAGCAGCCAACGCCTTGTTACAGGGTGGGGCTCCTACGAGCAGTACTTC.

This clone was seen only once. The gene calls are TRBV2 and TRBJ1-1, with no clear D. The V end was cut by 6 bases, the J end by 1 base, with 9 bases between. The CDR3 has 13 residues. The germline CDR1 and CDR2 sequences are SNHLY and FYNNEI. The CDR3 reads CASRTGRNTEAFF. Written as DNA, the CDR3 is TGTGCCAGCAGAACCGGGAGGAACACTGAAGCTTTCTTT.

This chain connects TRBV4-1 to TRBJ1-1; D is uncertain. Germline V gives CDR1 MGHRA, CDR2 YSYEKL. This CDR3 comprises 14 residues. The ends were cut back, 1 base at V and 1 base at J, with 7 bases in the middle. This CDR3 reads CASSQVSGNTEAFF. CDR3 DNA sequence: TGCGCCAGCAGCCAAGTTTCGGGGAACACTGAAGCTTTCTTT.

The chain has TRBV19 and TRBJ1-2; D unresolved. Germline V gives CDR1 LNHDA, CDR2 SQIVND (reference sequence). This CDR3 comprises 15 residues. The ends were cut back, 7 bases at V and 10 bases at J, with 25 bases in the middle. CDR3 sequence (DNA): TGTGCCAGTAATGACTTTCCGGGAGGAGTTGGGGACTACACCTTC. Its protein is CASNDFPGGVGDYTF.

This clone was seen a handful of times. CDR3 region: CSVTGTGAGELFF. The CDR3 bases are TGCAGCGTAACCGGGACAGGGGCCGGGGAGCTGTTTTTT. The V gene is TRBV29-1, the J gene TRBJ2-2; 10 bases match TRBD1. CDR1 SQVTM and CDR2 ANQGSEA come from the germline V gene. The CDR3 extends over 13 amino acids. V shed 6 bases, J shed 6 bases, and the junction held 4 bases outside the gene matches.

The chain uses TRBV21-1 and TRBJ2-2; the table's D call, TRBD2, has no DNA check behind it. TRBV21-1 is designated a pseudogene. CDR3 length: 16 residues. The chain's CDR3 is CASSNTSGGNTGELFF. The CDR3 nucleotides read TGTGCCAGCAGCAACACAAGCGGGGGGAACACCGGGGAGCTGTTTTTT.

For the CDR3, the DNA is TGTGCCACCAGCAGAGATCGGTCATTCGGGGGAGTTTACTACAATGAGCAGTTCTTC. This encodes CATSRDRSFGGVYYNEQFF. V is TRBV15 and J is TRBJ2-1; D may be TRBD2 (6 bases). This CDR3 comprises 19 residues. Trimming removed 0 bases from V and 3 bases from J, with 21 bases in between. The germline gives CDR1 LNHNV, CDR2 YYDKDF (reference sequence).

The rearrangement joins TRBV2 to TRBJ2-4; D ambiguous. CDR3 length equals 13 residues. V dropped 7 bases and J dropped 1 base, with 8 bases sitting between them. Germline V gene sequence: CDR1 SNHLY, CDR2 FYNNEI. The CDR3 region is CASTREAKNIQYF. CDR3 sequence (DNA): TGTGCCAGCACGCGTGAGGCCAAAAACATTCAGTACTTC.

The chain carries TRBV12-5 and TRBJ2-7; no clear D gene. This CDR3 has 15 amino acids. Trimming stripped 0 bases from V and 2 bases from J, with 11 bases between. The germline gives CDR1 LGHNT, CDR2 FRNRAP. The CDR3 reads CASGLVVAATYEQYF. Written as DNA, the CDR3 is TGTGCTAGTGGTTTGGTGGTAGCAGCTACCTACGAGCAGTACTTC. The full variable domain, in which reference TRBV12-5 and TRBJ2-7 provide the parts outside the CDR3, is DARVTQTPRHKVTEMGQEVTMRCQPILGHNTVFWYRQTMMQGLELLAYFRNRAPLDDSGMPKDRFSAEMPDATLATLKIQPSEPRDSAVYFCASGLVVAATYEQYFGPGTRLTVT.

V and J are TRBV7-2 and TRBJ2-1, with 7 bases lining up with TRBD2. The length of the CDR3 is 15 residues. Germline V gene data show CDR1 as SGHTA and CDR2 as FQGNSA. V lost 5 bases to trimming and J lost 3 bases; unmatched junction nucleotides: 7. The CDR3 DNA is TGTGCCAGCAGCCCGCAGCGGGGAGACTACAATGAGCAGTTCTTC. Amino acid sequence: CASSPQRGDYNEQFF.

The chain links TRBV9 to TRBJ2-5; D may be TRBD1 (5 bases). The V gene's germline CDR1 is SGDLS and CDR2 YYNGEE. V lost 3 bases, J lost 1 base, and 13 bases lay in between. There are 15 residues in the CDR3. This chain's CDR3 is CASSAHRQPQETQYF. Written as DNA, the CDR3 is TGTGCCAGCAGCGCCCATCGACAGCCCCAAGAGACCCAGTACTTC.

CDR3: CASSPRQGRGNTEAFF. The CDR3 region has the DNA TGTGCCAGCAGCCCTAGACAGGGTCGGGGGAACACTGAAGCTTTCTTT. This chain connects TRBV5-6 to TRBJ1-1, with 7 bases identical to TRBD1. Trimming at V came to 4 bases and at J to 1 base, leaving 10 bases not matched to a gene. The CDR3 has 16 residues. Germline V gene lookup returns CDR1 SGHDT and CDR2 YYEEEE.

The CDR3 loop reads CASSPWTENTEAFF. Written as DNA, the CDR3 is TGTGCCAGCAGCCCCTGGACAGAGAACACTGAAGCTTTCTTT. The chain couples TRBV3-1 (or the pseudogene TRBV3-2) to TRBJ1-1; D perhaps matches TRBD1 (6 bases). Germline CDR1 is LGHDT and CDR2 is YNNKEL (reference sequence). Deletions cut 4 bases from V and 1 base from J, with 10 bases between. The CDR3 length is 14 residues.

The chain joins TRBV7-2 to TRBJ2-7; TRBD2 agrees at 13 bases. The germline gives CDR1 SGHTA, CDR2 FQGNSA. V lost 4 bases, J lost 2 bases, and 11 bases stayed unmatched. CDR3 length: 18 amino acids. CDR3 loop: CASSSDSGTSGVPYEQYF. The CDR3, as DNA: TGTGCCAGCAGCTCCGACTCCGGGACTAGCGGGGTTCCCTACGAGCAGTACTTC.

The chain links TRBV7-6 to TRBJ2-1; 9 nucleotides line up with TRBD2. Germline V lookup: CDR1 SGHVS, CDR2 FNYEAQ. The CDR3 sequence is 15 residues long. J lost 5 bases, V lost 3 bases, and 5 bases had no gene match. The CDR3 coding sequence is TGTGCCAGCAGCTTTAGCGGGAGCTGGGACAATGAGCAGTTCTTC. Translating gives CASSFSGSWDNEQFF. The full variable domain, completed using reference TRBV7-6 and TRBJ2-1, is GAGVSQSPRYKVTKRGQDVALRCDPISGHVSLYWYRQALGQGPEFLTYFNYEAQQDKSGLPNDRFSAERPEGSISTLTIQRTEQRDSAMYRCASSFSGSWDNEQFFGPGTRLTVL.

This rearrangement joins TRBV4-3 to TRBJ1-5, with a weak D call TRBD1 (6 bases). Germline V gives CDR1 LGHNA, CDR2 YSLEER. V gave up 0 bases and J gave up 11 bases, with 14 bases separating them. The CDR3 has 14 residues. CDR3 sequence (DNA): TGCGCCAGCAGCCAAGACAGGGGAAGTTCATCCCAGCATTTT. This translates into CASSQDRGSSSQHF.

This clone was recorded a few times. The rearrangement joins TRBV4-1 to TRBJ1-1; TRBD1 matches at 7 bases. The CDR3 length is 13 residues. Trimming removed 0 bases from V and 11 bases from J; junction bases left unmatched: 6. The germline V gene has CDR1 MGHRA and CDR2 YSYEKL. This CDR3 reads CASSQERGLEAFF. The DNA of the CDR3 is TGCGCCAGCAGCCAAGAAAGGGGGCTTGAGGCTTTCTTT.

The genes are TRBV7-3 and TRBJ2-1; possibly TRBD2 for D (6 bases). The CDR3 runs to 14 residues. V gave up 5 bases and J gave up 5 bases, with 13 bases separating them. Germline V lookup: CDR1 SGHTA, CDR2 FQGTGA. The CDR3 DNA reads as TGTGCCAGCAGCGTGTCGGGCGGGAACAATGAGCAGTTCTTC. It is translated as CASSVSGGNNEQFF.